This TCR beta chain was observed in a study of blood T cell repertoires in COVID-19. As for the study in general: COVID-19 samples collected from the United States, Italy and Spain covered acute and convalescent phases. In each case, the material was cDNA or gDNA derived from T cells, B-cell-depleted T cells, or PBMCs.

V lost 6 bases, J lost 7 bases, and 5 bases stayed unmatched. The CDR3 is made up of 14 amino acids. Germline V CDR1 and CDR2: LNHDA, SQIVND (reference sequence). Only one count was recorded for this clone. In the original processing: Amplification from reference gene primers served as the basis for estimated nucleated cell counts. Libraries were prepared by immunoSEQ multiplex PCR; TCRdb keeps only in-frame clonotypes and omits some of them. Clone size and V and J calls were adopted from that table, with D and trimming inferred from the DNA. Of around 100,000 clones listed, roughly 84% are singletons.

This receptor was obtained from a woman aged 40 to 50 with acute or convalescent COVID-19. The sequenced material came from peripheral blood. The V and J genes are TRBV19 and TRBJ2-3, with 12 bases that match TRBD2. For the CDR3, the DNA is TGTGCCAGTAGGCCTAGCGGGGGGGCGAATACGCAGTATTTT. This gives the protein CASRPSGGANTQYF.